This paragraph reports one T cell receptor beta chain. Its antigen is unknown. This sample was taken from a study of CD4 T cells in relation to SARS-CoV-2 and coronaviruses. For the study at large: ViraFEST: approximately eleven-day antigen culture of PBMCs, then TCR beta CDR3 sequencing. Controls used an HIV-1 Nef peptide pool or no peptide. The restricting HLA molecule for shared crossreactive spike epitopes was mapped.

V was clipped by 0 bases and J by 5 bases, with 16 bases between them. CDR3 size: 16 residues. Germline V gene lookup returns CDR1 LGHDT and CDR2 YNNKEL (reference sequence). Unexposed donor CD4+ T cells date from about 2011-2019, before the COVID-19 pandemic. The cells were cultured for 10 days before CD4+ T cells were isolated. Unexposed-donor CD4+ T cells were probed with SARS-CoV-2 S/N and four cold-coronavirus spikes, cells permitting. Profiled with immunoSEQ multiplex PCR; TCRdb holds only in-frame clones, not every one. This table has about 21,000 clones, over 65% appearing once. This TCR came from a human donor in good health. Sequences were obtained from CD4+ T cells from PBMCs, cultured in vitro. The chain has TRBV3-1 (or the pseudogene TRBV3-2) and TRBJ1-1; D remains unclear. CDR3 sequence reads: CASSQEVELVGTEAFF. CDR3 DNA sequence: TGTGCCAGCAGCCAAGAAGTCGAACTCGTCGGGACTGAAGCTTTCTTT.